This T cell receptor beta chain was captured by sequencing in a study of blood T cell repertoires in COVID-19. The wider study: Samples representing acute and convalescent COVID-19 were sourced from the United States, Italy and Spain.

In the original processing: Estimation of nucleated cell counts relied on the amplification of reference gene primers. Profiled with immunoSEQ multiplex PCR; TCRdb holds only in-frame clones, not every one. For V, J and clone size, that table is used; D and trimming come from the DNA. The sample yields approximately 170,000 clones, approximately 80% seen once. Seattle-derived patients entered the study during active infection and were followed longitudinally. The CDR3 runs 13 residues. Germline CDR1 reads SGDLS; CDR2 reads YYNGEE. Trimming cost V 1 base and J 7 bases, with 11 bases left between them. Sequencing was done on a sample of peripheral blood. The receptor was derived from a woman aged 65 to 85 with COVID-19, enrolled during active disease. V usage is TRBV9 and J usage is TRBJ1-1; D not resolved. DNA for the CDR3: TGTGCCAGCAGCGTATCTGATAGACTTGAAGCTTTCTTT. It encodes CASSVSDRLEAFF.